This passage covers 30 T cell receptor beta chains from one sample sequenced in a study of graft-versus-host responses after intestinal transplantation. Profiled with immunoSEQ multiplex PCR; TCRdb holds only in-frame clones, not every one. The repertoire holds some 96,000 clones, with more than 80% as singletons. Sequencing used PBMCs, obtained 450 to 480 days after intestinal transplant. These receptors came from a human patient who received an intestinal transplant, so some T cells may come from the graft donor.

This clone was detected only once. The chain has TRBV29-1 and TRBJ1-3, with D hard to call. The V and J ends lost 5 bases and 0 bases respectively, with 11 bases between them. The CDR3 length is 14 residues. Looked up from germline, CDR1 is SQVTM and CDR2 is ANQGSEA. CDR3 nucleotides: TGCAGCGTTTTTCTCGGCCTCTCTGGAAACACCATATATTTT. It encodes CSVFLGLSGNTIYF.

This clone was counted a few times. The rearrangement joins TRBV4-2 to TRBJ2-3; maybe TRBD2 (7 bases). CDR1 and CDR2 (germline): LGHNA, YNFKEQ. The CDR3 is 16 amino acids. The V and J ends lost 0 bases and 4 bases respectively, with 14 bases between them. The CDR3 region is CASSQDPVGGPDTQYF. CDR3 nucleotides: TGTGCCAGCAGCCAAGATCCGGTCGGGGGGCCAGATACGCAGTATTTT.

The chain uses TRBV21-1 and TRBJ1-2; the listed D gene, TRBD1, was not tested against the DNA. TRBV21-1 is a listed pseudogene. The CDR3 covers 15 residues. The DNA for the CDR3 is TGTGCCAGCAGCAATTGGACAGAGGGGAACTATGGCTACACCTTC. Residues: CASSNWTEGNYGYTF.

The CDR3 bases are TGTGCCAGCAGTGATGCTATGGGACAGCTTTACTATGGCTACACCTTC. Protein: CASSDAMGQLYYGYTF. This rearrangement joins TRBV5-4 to TRBJ1-2; TRBD1 agrees at 7 bases. CDR1 SGHNT and CDR2 YYREEE come from the germline V gene (reference sequence). The CDR3 covers 16 residues. V gave up 5 bases and J gave up 3 bases; unmatched junction bases: 13.

The count of this clone is one. Other nucleotide sequences from this sample produce the same CDR3. The chain recombines TRBV7-2 with TRBJ1-2; the match to TRBD1 covers 9 bases. This CDR3 is 15 amino acids long. Germline V CDR1 and CDR2: SGHTA, FQGNSA. J was trimmed by 8 bases and V by 5 bases; bases with no gene match: 12. CDR3 sequence (DNA): TGTGCCAGCAGCGGGAACAGGGGGCGGGGAGGGGGCTACACCTTC. This translates into CASSGNRGRGGGYTF.

The chain recombines TRBV18 with TRBJ1-1; perhaps TRBD1 as D (5 bases). The germline V gene has CDR1 KGHSH and CDR2 LQKENI. Trimming cost V 8 bases and J 1 base, with 17 bases left between them. The CDR3 totals 15 residues. CDR3 nucleotides: TGTGCCAGCACAGGTTCCGGCGGATCGAACACTGAAGCTTTCTTT. Amino acids: CASTGSGGSNTEAFF.

This rearrangement joins TRBV6-1 to TRBJ2-6; 10 bases are a match to TRBD1. The length of the CDR3 is 18 residues. Trimming cost V 4 bases and J 1 base; bases outside gene matches: 7. CDR1 and CDR2 (germline): MNHNS, SASEGT. CDR3 loop: CASSVPGQGLSGANVLTF. The CDR3, as DNA: TGTGCCAGCAGTGTACCGGGACAGGGGTTGTCTGGGGCCAACGTCCTGACTTTC.

The chain recombines TRBV5-1 with TRBJ2-7; D may be TRBD2 (5 bases). CDR1 SGHRS and CDR2 YFSETQ come from the germline V gene. CDR3 length: 12 residues. The germline V and J ends were trimmed by 0 bases and 5 bases, with 6 bases remaining between them. CDR3 loop: CASSLAGDEQYF. The CDR3 DNA reads as TGCGCCAGCAGCTTGGCCGGGGACGAGCAGTACTTC.

The chain is built from TRBV2 and TRBJ1-1; no clear D. Germline V gene sequence: CDR1 SNHLY, CDR2 FYNNEI. This CDR3 has 14 residues. Trimming removed 2 bases from V and 3 bases from J, with 10 bases in between. In nucleotides, the CDR3 is TGTGCCAGCAGTGAAATGGGGTTCTACACTGAAGCTTTCTTT. The encoded protein is CASSEMGFYTEAFF.

The chain recombines TRBV7-9 with TRBJ1-5; no definite D call. The CDR3 is 12 residues long. In germline, CDR1 is SEHNR, CDR2 FQNEAQ (reference sequence). The V gene lost 5 bases and the J gene lost 3 bases, with 5 bases spanning the gap. The CDR3 nucleotides read TGTGCCAGCAGCCAGGTCAATCAGCCCCAGCATTTT. Amino acid sequence: CASSQVNQPQHF.

This chain connects TRBV7-9 to TRBJ1-1; 7 nucleotides agree with TRBD1. The V and J ends lost 5 bases and 8 bases, in that order; junction bases with no gene match: 2. The CDR3 length is 11 residues. The germline gives CDR1 SEHNR, CDR2 FQNEAQ (reference sequence). The CDR3, as DNA: TGTGCCAGCAGCGAGGACAGGGAAGCTTTCTTT. As protein: CASSEDREAFF.

This chain connects TRBV6-5 to TRBJ2-7, with D unclear. The CDR3 runs 13 residues. Between the trimmed V and J ends, which lost 0 bases and 3 bases, there was a span of 6 bases. Germline CDR1 is MNHEY and CDR2 is SVGAGI. This CDR3 is CASSYSRSYEQYF. The CDR3 nucleotides read TGTGCCAGCAGTTACTCGCGCAGCTACGAGCAGTACTTC.

This chain uses TRBV6-6 with TRBJ2-5; the D is unclear. Germline V lookup: CDR1 MNHNY, CDR2 SVGAGI (reference sequence). V gave up 3 bases and J gave up 2 bases, with 7 bases separating them. The CDR3 covers 13 residues. Here the CDR3 DNA reads TGTGCCAGCAGTTATTTTCAGCAAGAGACCCAGTACTTC. Residues: CASSYFQQETQYF.

The chain uses TRBV27 and TRBJ2-7; possibly TRBD1 for D (5 bases). Trimming left V 0 bases short and J 0 bases short, with 12 bases between. The germline V gene has CDR1 MNHEY and CDR2 SMNVEV (reference sequence). This CDR3 comprises 16 residues. This CDR3 is CASSLSGALHSYEQYF. CDR3 bases: TGTGCCAGCAGTTTATCAGGGGCCCTACACTCCTACGAGCAGTACTTC.

The chain carries TRBV2 and TRBJ2-3, with 8 nucleotides matching TRBD1. The V segment lost 6 bases and the J segment 6 bases; nucleotides outside the gene matches: 5. CDR3 size: 13 residues. Germline-derived CDR1 and CDR2 are SNHLY and FYNNEI. CDR3 region: CASRDRGRDTQYF. DNA for the CDR3: TGTGCCAGCAGAGACAGGGGACGTGATACGCAGTATTTT.

This sequence joins TRBV21-1 and TRBJ1-1. TRBV21-1 is recorded as a pseudogene. The CDR3 loop spans 13 amino acids. DNA for the CDR3: TGTGCCACCCCTGGGACGGCCAACACTGAAGCTTTCTTT. It is translated as CATPGTANTEAFF.

CDR3 sequence (DNA): TGTGCCAGCAGCTCCGAAGGGGTTACTGAAGCTTTCTTT. Translated, it gives CASSSEGVTEAFF. The rearrangement links TRBV5-4 to TRBJ1-1, with D perhaps matching TRBD1 (5 bases). V lost 3 bases and J lost 5, with 11 bases in between. Per the germline V gene, CDR1 is SGHNT and CDR2 is YYREEE (reference sequence). There are 13 residues in the CDR3.

Only one count was recorded for this clone. The V call is TRBV5-4, the J call TRBJ2-5, with D tentatively TRBD1 or TRBD2 (6 bases each). This CDR3 is 14 amino acids long. Trimming took off 5 bases at V and 0 bases at J, with 11 bases between the two ends. Germline V gene sequence: CDR1 SGHNT, CDR2 YYREEE (reference sequence). In DNA form, the CDR3 reads TGTGCCAGCAGAGGGGGGCAACACCAAGAGACCCAGTACTTC. Protein sequence: CASRGGQHQETQYF.

The chain carries TRBV7-6 and TRBJ2-1, with 9 bases aligning to TRBD2. CDR1 is SGHVS, CDR2 FNYEAQ, per germline. J lost 8 bases, V lost 8 bases, and 13 bases had no gene match. The CDR3 has 15 amino acids. CDR3 protein: CASALGGGAGDEQFF. CDR3 in DNA: TGTGCCAGCGCCCTCGGCGGGGGGGCCGGGGATGAGCAGTTCTTC.

CDR3 nucleotides: TGTGCCAGCAGCTTAGCAACAGGGAAAGCTTTCTTT. As protein: CASSLATGKAFF. The rearrangement joins TRBV5-6 to TRBJ1-1, with D perhaps matching TRBD1 (6 bases). This CDR3 has 12 amino acids. In germline, CDR1 is SGHDT, CDR2 YYEEEE. The V gene lost 2 bases and the J gene lost 9 bases, with 11 bases spanning the gap.

The chain recombines TRBV18 with TRBJ2-7, with no clear D. In germline, CDR1 is KGHSH, CDR2 LQKENI. The length of the CDR3 is 13 residues. V lost 2 bases, J lost 0 bases, and 5 bases lay in between. CDR3 loop: CASSPGDSYEQYF. The CDR3 nucleotides read TGTGCCAGCTCACCAGGGGACTCCTACGAGCAGTACTTC.

This chain joins TRBV7-2 and TRBJ1-5; D remains unclear. The CDR3 totals 13 residues. The ends were cut back, 3 bases at V and 5 bases at J, with 8 bases in the middle. Germline CDR1 reads SGHTA; CDR2 reads FQGNSA. The CDR3 nucleotides are TGTGCCAGCAGCTTTGTGAGGCATCAGCCCCAGCATTTT. Translated, it gives CASSFVRHQPQHF.

The V and J genes are TRBV2 and TRBJ1-2; 8 bases align to TRBD1. The length of the CDR3 is 14 residues. Trimming removed 1 base from V and 3 bases from J; junction bases left unmatched: 1. Germline CDR1 reads SNHLY; CDR2 reads FYNNEI. The CDR3 loop reads CASSEGTGYYGYTF. CDR3 in DNA: TGTGCCAGCAGTGAAGGGACAGGGTACTATGGCTACACCTTC.

The CDR3 reads CAWSVFPDHPYGYTF. The DNA for the CDR3 is TGTGCCTGGAGTGTTTTCCCGGACCACCCCTATGGCTACACCTTC. J is TRBJ1-2 and V is TRBV30; D not resolved. The germline V gene has CDR1 GTSNPN and CDR2 SVGIG (reference sequence). The CDR3 has 15 amino acids. V was shortened by 0 bases and J by 4 bases, with 15 bases between the two germline ends.

The V call is TRBV15, the J call TRBJ2-7, with 7 bases aligning to TRBD2. The CDR3 totals 14 residues. Per the germline V gene, CDR1 is LNHNV and CDR2 is YYDKDF (reference sequence). The J segment lost 6 bases and the V segment lost 3 bases, leaving 8 bases of the junction unmatched. The CDR3 DNA reads as TGTGCCACCAGCAGCGGGGGGAAGGGCAGCGAGCAGTACTTC. Protein sequence: CATSSGGKGSEQYF.

In its sample, this clone was seen a few times. The V and J genes are TRBV6-6 and TRBJ1-4; 7 bases agree with TRBD1. The CDR3 consists of 15 residues. Germline V lookup: CDR1 MNHNY, CDR2 SVGAGI (reference sequence). The junction had 5 bases not matched to a gene; V was cut back by 0 bases and J by 7 bases. CDR3 loop: CASSYSRQGGEKLFF. The CDR3 DNA is TGTGCCAGCAGTTACTCGAGGCAGGGGGGTGAAAAACTGTTTTTT.

The chain recombines TRBV9 with TRBJ2-1, with D perhaps given as TRBD1 or TRBD2 (5 bases each). V gave up 4 bases and J gave up 0 bases, with 14 bases separating them. Germline assignment: CDR1 SGDLS and CDR2 YYNGEE. The CDR3 loop spans 16 amino acids. CDR3 protein: CASSPPGHYSYNEQFF. DNA for the CDR3: TGTGCCAGCAGCCCCCCGGGGCACTACTCCTACAATGAGCAGTTCTTC.

Turning to this clone: A read error may account for a junction end that differs from germline. The chain uses TRBV7-7 and TRBJ2-2, with D maybe TRBD2 (6 bases). This CDR3 contains 13 residues. CDR1 and CDR2 from the germline V gene are SSHAT and FNYEAQ (reference sequence). The CDR3 protein is CASSLLAAGELFF. In nucleotides, the CDR3 is TGTGCTAGCAGCCTACTAGCCGCCGGGGAGCTGTTTTTT.

J is TRBJ2-5 and V is TRBV6-5; 9 nucleotides match TRBD1. Looked up from germline, CDR1 is MNHEY and CDR2 is SVGAGI. V gave up 0 bases and J gave up 10 bases; unmatched junction bases: 12. This CDR3 contains 16 residues. The CDR3 spells CASSYSPDRGPQSQYF. The CDR3 DNA follows: TGTGCCAGCAGTTACTCCCCGGACAGGGGTCCCCAGAGCCAGTACTTC.

The J gene is TRBJ1-1, the V gene TRBV19; D is unresolved. This CDR3 has 15 amino acids. V was cut by 6 bases and J by 1 base, with 15 bases left in between. Germline loops: CDR1 LNHDA, CDR2 SQIVND (reference sequence). The CDR3, as DNA: TGTGCCAGTAGCAGTGTCGCGGGTAAGAACACTGAAGCTTTCTTT. Protein product: CASSSVAGKNTEAFF.